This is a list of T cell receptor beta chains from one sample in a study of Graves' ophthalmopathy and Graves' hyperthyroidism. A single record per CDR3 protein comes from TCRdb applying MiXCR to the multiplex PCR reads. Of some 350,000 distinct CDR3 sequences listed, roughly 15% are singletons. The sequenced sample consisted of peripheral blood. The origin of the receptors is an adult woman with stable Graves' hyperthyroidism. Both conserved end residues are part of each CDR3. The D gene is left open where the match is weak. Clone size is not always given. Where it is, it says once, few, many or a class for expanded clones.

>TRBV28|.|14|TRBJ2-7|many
CASSLAIDPYEQYF
TGTGCCAGCAGCCTAGCCATAGATCCCTACGAGCAGTACTTC
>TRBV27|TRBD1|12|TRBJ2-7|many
CASQGTASEQYF
TGTGCCAGTCAAGGGACAGCCTCCGAGCAGTACTTC
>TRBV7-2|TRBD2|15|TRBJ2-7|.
CASSGRLAEPYEQYF
TGTGCCAGCAGCGGTCGACTAGCGGAGCCCTACGAGCAGTACTTC
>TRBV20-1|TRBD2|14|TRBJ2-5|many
CSLIPGLAGETQYF
TGCAGCTTAATACCGGGACTAGCAGGAGAGACCCAGTACTTC
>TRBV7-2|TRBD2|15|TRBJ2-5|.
CTSSFTSGAGETQYF
TGTACCAGCAGCTTTACTAGCGGGGCGGGGGAGACCCAGTACTTC
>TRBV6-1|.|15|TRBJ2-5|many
CASSGGGGVVKTQYF
TGTGCCAGCAGTGGGGGAGGCGGGGTCGTGAAGACCCAGTACTTC
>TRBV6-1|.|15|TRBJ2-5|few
CASGGSAFTQETQYF
TGTGCCAGCGGTGGCTCTGCGTTTACTCAAGAGACCCAGTACTTC
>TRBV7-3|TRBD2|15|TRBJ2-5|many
CASSLFPGGPETQYF
TGTGCCAGCAGCTTATTCCCGGGAGGGCCGGAGACCCAGTACTTC
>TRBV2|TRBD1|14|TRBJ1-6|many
CASKEGTGGSPLHF
TGTGCCAGCAAGGAAGGGACAGGGGGTTCACCCCTCCACTTT
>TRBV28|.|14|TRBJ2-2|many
CASSLVELTGELFF
TGTGCCAGCAGCTTAGTAGAGCTCACCGGGGAGCTGTTTTTT
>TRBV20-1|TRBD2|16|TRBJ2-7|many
CSAADGTSGSQYEQYF
TGCAGTGCTGCTGACGGGACTAGCGGGAGTCAGTACGAGCAGTACTTC
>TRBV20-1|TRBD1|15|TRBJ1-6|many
CSAPTGLNAASPLHF
TGCAGTGCTCCGACAGGGCTCAACGCTGCCTCACCCCTCCACTTT
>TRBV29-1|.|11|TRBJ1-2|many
CSVTEDYGYTF
TGCAGCGTCACAGAGGACTATGGCTACACCTTC
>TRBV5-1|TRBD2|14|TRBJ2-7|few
CASSVASGRHEQYF
TGCGCCAGCAGCGTGGCTAGCGGGAGACACGAGCAGTACTTC
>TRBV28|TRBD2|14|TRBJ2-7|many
CASSPIGLDYEQYF
TGTGCCAGCAGTCCCATCGGACTAGACTACGAGCAGTACTTC
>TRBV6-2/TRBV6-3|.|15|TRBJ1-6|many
CASNINTAIRSPLHF
TGTGCCAGCAACATCAATACGGCGATTCGGTCACCCCTCCACTTT
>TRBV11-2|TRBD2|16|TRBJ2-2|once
CASSHLAGGSTGELFF
TGTGCCAGCAGCCATCTAGCGGGAGGGTCCACCGGGGAGCTGTTTTTT
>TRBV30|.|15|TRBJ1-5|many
CAWRRPQGYNQPQHF
TGTGCCTGGAGGCGACCACAGGGCTACAATCAGCCCCAGCATTTT
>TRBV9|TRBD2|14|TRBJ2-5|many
CASSVSGTQETQYF
TGTGCCAGCAGCGTTAGCGGGACCCAAGAGACCCAGTACTTC
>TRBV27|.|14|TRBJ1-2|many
CASSFHRSNYGYTF
TGTGCCAGCAGTTTTCACAGATCTAACTATGGCTACACCTTC
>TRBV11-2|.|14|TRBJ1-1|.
CASSPRTVNTEAIF
TGTGCCAGCAGCCCACGGACCGTGAACACTGAAGCTATCTTT
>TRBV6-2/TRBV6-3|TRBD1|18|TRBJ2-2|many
CASTYQDRDRGGTGELFF
TGTGCCAGCACCTACCAAGACCGGGACAGGGGTGGCACCGGGGAGCTGTTTTTT
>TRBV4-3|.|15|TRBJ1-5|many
CASSQVRGSNQPQHF
TGCGCCAGCAGCCAAGTCAGGGGAAGCAATCAGCCCCAGCATTTT
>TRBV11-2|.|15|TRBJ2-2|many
CASSLGPTNTGELFF
TGTGCCAGCAGCTTAGGTCCCACTAACACCGGGGAGCTGTTTTTT
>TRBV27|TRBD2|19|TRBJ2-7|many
CASSLSGLAGGPPPYEQYF
TGTGCCAGCAGTTTATCGGGACTAGCGGGAGGGCCCCCCCCATACGAGCAGTACTTC
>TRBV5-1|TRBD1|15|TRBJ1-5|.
CASSPSGQGGQPQHF
TGCGCCAGCAGCCCATCAGGACAGGGAGGTCAGCCCCAGCATTTT
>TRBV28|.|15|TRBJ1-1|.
CASTLGPPGDTEAFF
TGTGCCAGCACCTTGGGTCCCCCAGGGGACACTGAAGCTTTCTTT
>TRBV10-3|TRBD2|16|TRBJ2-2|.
CANSAGLAANTGELFF
TGTGCCAACTCCGCCGGTCTAGCGGCGAACACCGGGGAGCTGTTTTTT
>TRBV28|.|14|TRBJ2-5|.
CASSRAVLGETQYF
TGTGCCAGCAGTCGGGCAGTCTTGGGGGAGACCCAGTACTTC
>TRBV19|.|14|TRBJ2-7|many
CASSMGDTAYEQYF
TGTGCCAGTAGTATGGGGGACACCGCCTACGAGCAGTACTTC
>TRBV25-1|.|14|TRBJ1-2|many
CASSEWTEYYGYTF
TGTGCCAGCAGTGAATGGACGGAATACTATGGCTACACCTTC
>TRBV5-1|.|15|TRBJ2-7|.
CASSWGAQTSYEQYF
TGCGCCAGCAGCTGGGGTGCGCAAACCTCCTACGAGCAGTACTTC
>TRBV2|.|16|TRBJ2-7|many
CASHAGRGATSYEQYF
TGTGCCAGCCACGCAGGGAGGGGGGCTACCTCCTACGAGCAGTACTTC
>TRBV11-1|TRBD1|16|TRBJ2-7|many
CASSKTPTGIAYEQYF
TGTGCCAGCAGCAAAACCCCGACAGGGATTGCCTACGAGCAGTACTTC
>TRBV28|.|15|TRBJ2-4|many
CASSLTGEAKNIQYF
TGTGCCAGCAGTTTAACGGGAGAGGCCAAAAACATTCAGTACTTC
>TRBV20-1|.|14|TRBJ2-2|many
CSARDGKGGGELFF
TGCAGTGCTAGAGATGGCAAGGGGGGCGGGGAGCTGTTTTTT
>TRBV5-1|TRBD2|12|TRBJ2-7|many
CASSSGSYEQYF
TGTGCCAGCAGTAGCGGGAGCTACGAGCAGTACTTC
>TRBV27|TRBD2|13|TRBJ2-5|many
CASSPSGRQTQYF
TGTGCCAGCAGCCCTAGCGGGAGACAGACCCAGTACTTC
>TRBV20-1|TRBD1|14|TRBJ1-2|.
CSARKDRRDYGYTF
TGCAGTGCTAGGAAGGACAGGCGAGACTATGGCTACACCTTC
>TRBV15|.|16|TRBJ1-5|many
CATSRDEPLSYQPQHF
TGTGCCACCAGCAGGGACGAGCCTTTGAGCTATCAGCCCCAGCATTTT
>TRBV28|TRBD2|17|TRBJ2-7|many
CASSLRLGGLAGYEQYF
TGTGCCAGCAGTTTACGCCTTGGCGGACTAGCGGGATACGAGCAGTACTTC
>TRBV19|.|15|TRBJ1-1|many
CASSIYADLGTEAFF
TGTGCCAGTAGCATATATGCGGACCTCGGGACTGAAGCTTTCTTT